A selection of T cell receptor beta chains follows, all from one sample in a study of T cell changes during pregnancy in multiple sclerosis. TCRdb keeps only in-frame clones here, not all; method: immunoSEQ multiplex PCR. Of roughly 100,000 clones in the sample, 75% to 95% are singletons; the top ten hold 2.5% to 4%. Specimen: peripheral blood, collected in the second trimester of pregnancy. These TCRs come from a female donor with multiple sclerosis, enrolled in a pregnancy study. Both conserved end residues are part of each CDR3. The order of the fields is clone size, D gene, J gene, V gene, CDR3 DNA, CDR3 protein. The D gene is left open where the match is weak. A row's size may be missing; if present it is once, few, many or a size class.

.	.	TRBJ2-1	TRBV4-3	TGCGCCAGCAGCCTCGGTCTCTCCTACAATGAGCAGTTCTTC	CASSLGLSYNEQFF
.	.	TRBJ2-3	TRBV7-3	TGTGCCAGCAGCTTCCGGGACTCCACAGATACGCAGTATTTT	CASSFRDSTDTQYF
.	.	TRBJ2-7	TRBV9	TGTGCCAGCAGCGTAGGGGCAGGGAACATCCACGAGCAGTACTTC	CASSVGAGNIHEQYF
.	.	TRBJ2-7	TRBV14	TGTGCCAGCAGCCACATCTCCTACGAGCAGTACTTC	CASSHISYEQYF
.	TRBD1	TRBJ2-5	TRBV19	TGTGCCAGTAGTATCAACAGGGGAAGGCAAGAGACCCAGTACTTC	CASSINRGRQETQYF
.	TRBD1	TRBJ1-3	TRBV7-6	TGTGCCAGCAGCTTCGGGACAGGAGCCTCTGGAAACACCATATATTTT	CASSFGTGASGNTIYF
once	TRBD1	TRBJ2-1	TRBV28	TGTGCCAGCAGAACCAGGACAGGAGCTAACTACAATGAGCAGTTCTTC	CASRTRTGANYNEQFF
.	TRBD2	TRBJ2-6	TRBV19	TGTGCCAGTAGTATCGGTCTAGCGGGAGCCGGGGCCAACGTCCTGACTTTC	CASSIGLAGAGANVLTF
once	TRBD1	TRBJ2-7	TRBV29-1	TGCAGCGTTGAAGATCTGCTAGAAGGGGACAGCCCGACCTACGAGCAGTACTTC	CSVEDLLEGDSPTYEQYF
.	.	TRBJ1-1	TRBV2	TGTGCCAGCAACAGACAGAACACTGAAGCTTTCTTT	CASNRQNTEAFF
.	.	TRBJ2-2	TRBV21-1	TGTGCCAGCAGCACCCGCTCGACTCACACCGGGGAGCTGTTTTTT	CASSTRSTHTGELFF